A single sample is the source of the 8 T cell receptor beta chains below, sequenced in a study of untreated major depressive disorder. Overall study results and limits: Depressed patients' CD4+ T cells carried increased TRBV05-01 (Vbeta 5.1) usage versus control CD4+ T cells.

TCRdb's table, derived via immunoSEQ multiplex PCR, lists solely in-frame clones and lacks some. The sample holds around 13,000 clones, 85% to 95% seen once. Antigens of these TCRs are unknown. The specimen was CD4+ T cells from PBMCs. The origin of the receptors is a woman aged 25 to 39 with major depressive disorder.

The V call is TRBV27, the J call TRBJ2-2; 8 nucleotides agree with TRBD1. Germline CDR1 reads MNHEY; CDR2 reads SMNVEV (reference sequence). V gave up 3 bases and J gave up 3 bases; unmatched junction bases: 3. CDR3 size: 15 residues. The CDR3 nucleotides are TGTGCCAGCAGTTTGACAGGGGTTTACACCGGGGAGCTGTTTTTT. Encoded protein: CASSLTGVYTGELFF.

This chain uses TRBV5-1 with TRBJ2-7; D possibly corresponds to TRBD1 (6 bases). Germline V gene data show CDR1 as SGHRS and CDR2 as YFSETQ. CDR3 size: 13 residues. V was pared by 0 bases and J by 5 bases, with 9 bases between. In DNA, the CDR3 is TGCGCCAGCAGCTTGGGCAGGGGTAACGAGCAGTACTTC. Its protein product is CASSLGRGNEQYF.

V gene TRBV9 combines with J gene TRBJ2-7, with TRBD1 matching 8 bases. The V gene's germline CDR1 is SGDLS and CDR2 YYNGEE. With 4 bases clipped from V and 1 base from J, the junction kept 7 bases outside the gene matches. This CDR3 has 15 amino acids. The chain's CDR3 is CASSTGQGLSYEQYF. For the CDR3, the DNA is TGTGCCAGCAGCACCGGACAGGGACTTTCCTACGAGCAGTACTTC.

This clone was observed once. In DNA, the CDR3 is TGTGCCAGCAGCCCCGGACCGCGCTCAGGCTATGGCTACACCTTC. This translates into CASSPGPRSGYGYTF. This chain uses TRBV5-4 with TRBJ1-2, with D uncertain. The CDR3 runs to 15 residues. Trimming shortened V by 4 bases and J by 4 bases, and 17 bases separated the two germline ends. The germline gives CDR1 SGHNT, CDR2 YYREEE (reference sequence).

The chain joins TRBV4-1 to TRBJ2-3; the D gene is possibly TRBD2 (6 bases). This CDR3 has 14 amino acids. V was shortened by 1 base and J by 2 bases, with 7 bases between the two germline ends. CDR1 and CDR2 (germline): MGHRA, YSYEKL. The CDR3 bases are TGCGCCAGCAGCCAAGGGGACTTCACAGATACGCAGTATTTT. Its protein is CASSQGDFTDTQYF.

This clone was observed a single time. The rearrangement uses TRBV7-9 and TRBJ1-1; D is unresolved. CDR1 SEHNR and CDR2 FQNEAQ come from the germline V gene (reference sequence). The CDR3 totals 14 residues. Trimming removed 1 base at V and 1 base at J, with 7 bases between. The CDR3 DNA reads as TGTGCCAGCAGCTTAGACTCGTCGAACACTGAAGCTTTCTTT. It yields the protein CASSLDSSNTEAFF.

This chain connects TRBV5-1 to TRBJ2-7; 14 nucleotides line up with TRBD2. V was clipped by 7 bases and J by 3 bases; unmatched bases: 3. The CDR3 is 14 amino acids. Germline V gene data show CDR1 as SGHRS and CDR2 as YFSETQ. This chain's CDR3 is CASSGTSGSYEQYF. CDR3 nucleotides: TGCGCCAGCTCCGGGACTAGCGGGAGCTACGAGCAGTACTTC.

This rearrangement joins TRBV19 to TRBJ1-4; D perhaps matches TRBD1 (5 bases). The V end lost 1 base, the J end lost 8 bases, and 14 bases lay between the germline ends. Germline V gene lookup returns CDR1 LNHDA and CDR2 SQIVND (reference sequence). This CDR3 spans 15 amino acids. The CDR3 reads CASSIVRQGHEKLFF. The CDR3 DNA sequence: TGTGCCAGTAGTATAGTCCGTCAGGGTCACGAAAAACTGTTTTTT.